Presented here are 23 T cell receptor beta chains from one specimen sequenced in a study of beta chain features in type 1 diabetes. The investigators reverse transcribed all of the isolated RNA, so they sequenced expressed TCRB transcripts. Some clones are missing from TCRdb's copy, which holds only in-frame ones; the method was immunoSEQ multiplex PCR. The sample has approximately 470,000 clones, approximately 30% seen once. The sample taken for sequencing was naive CD4+ T cells from blood. These receptor sequences come from a man aged 18 to 35 in good health.

This clone turned up a few times. This chain links TRBV10-3 with TRBJ2-1, with no clear D. Trimming took off 0 bases at V and 10 bases at J, with 13 bases between the two ends. CDR1 and CDR2 (germline): ENHRY, SYGVKD. The CDR3 loop spans 14 amino acids. The CDR3, as DNA: TGTGCCATCAGTGAGTCGACCGGCGCATTGGAGCAGTTCTTC. Translated, it gives CAISESTGALEQFF.

Turning to this clone: This sample includes further DNA sequences coding for the same CDR3. The chain has TRBV5-1 and TRBJ2-3; 7 nucleotides align to TRBD1. With V trimmed by 1 base and J by 4 bases, 0 bases remained unmatched. The CDR3 extends over 13 amino acids. Germline loops: CDR1 SGHRS, CDR2 YFSETQ. CDR3 nucleotides: TGCGCCAGCAGCTTGCAGGGGGCAGATACGCAGTATTTT. This codes for CASSLQGADTQYF.

V and J are TRBV6-5 and TRBJ2-1, with TRBD2 matching 10 bases. The CDR3 length is 14 residues. V was clipped by 6 bases and J by 6 bases; unmatched bases: 5. Per the germline V gene, CDR1 is MNHEY and CDR2 is SVGAGI. CDR3 in amino acids: CASRPSGSPNEQFF. CDR3 bases: TGTGCCAGCAGACCTAGCGGGAGTCCCAATGAGCAGTTCTTC.

This clone was counted between two and nine times. This rearrangement joins TRBV18 to TRBJ1-1; D is perhaps TRBD1 (5 bases). The V gene lost 1 base and the J gene lost 7 bases, with 10 bases spanning the gap. CDR1 is KGHSH and CDR2 is LQKENI in the germline V gene. This CDR3 has 13 amino acids. The CDR3 spells CASSPLAGNEAFF. CDR3 bases: TGTGCCAGCTCACCACTGGCAGGGAATGAAGCTTTCTTT.

CDR3 sequence reads: CASSALVASTGWDTQYF. The CDR3 region has the DNA TGTGCCAGCAGCGCCCTAGTGGCCTCTACGGGTTGGGATACGCAGTATTTT. The chain couples TRBV9 to TRBJ2-3; D gene ambiguous. Trimming took 3 bases from V and 6 from J, leaving 23 bases between them. The CDR3 sequence is 17 residues long. In germline, CDR1 is SGDLS, CDR2 YYNGEE.

The table lists this clone with a few counts. The chain has TRBV19 and TRBJ2-1, with D perhaps assigned TRBD1 or TRBD2 (5 bases each). Germline V gene sequence: CDR1 LNHDA, CDR2 SQIVND (reference sequence). Trimming left V 6 bases short and J 0 bases short, with 9 bases between. The CDR3 consists of 14 residues. As DNA, the CDR3 is TGTGCCAGTAGCCCAGGGAGCTCCTACAATGAGCAGTTCTTC. The encoded protein is CASSPGSSYNEQFF.

This clone was recorded a few times. V and J are TRBV25-1 and TRBJ2-3; no clear D gene. Trimming removed 2 bases at V and 0 bases at J, with 12 bases between. Germline V lookup: CDR1 MGHDK, CDR2 SYGVNS. The CDR3 contains 16 residues. CDR3 in amino acids: CASSEILRSSTDTQYF. The CDR3 DNA is TGTGCCAGCAGTGAAATACTACGGAGTAGCACAGATACGCAGTATTTT. Full variable domain (outside the CDR3, taken from reference TRBV25-1 and TRBJ2-3): EADIYQTPRYLVIGTGKKITLECSQTMGHDKMYWYQQDPGMELHLIHYSYGVNSTEKGDLSSESTVSRIRTEHFPLTLESARPSHTSQYLCASSEILRSSTDTQYFGPGTRLTVL.

The V gene is TRBV30, the J gene TRBJ1-2, with D unclear. The germline V and J ends were trimmed by 3 bases and 5 bases, with 19 bases remaining between them. CDR3 length: 15 residues. Per germline, CDR1 GTSNPN and CDR2 SVGIG (reference sequence). CDR3 loop: CAWSRPPQASYGYTF. The DNA for the CDR3 is TGTGCCTGGAGCCGACCCCCCCAGGCAAGTTATGGCTACACCTTC.

This chain links TRBV5-1 with TRBJ2-1; tentatively, D is TRBD2 (5 bases). This CDR3 is 15 amino acids long. The germline V and J ends were trimmed by 0 bases and 4 bases, with 11 bases remaining between them. Germline V gives CDR1 SGHRS, CDR2 YFSETQ. Here the CDR3 DNA reads TGCGCCAGCAGCTTGGAGCTAGCTACTTACAATGAGCAGTTCTTC. Translated: CASSLELATYNEQFF.

The chain recombines TRBV6-5 with TRBJ2-7, with D perhaps TRBD1 (5 bases). The V and J ends lost 0 bases and 7 bases respectively, with 13 bases between them. Germline CDR1 reads MNHEY; CDR2 reads SVGAGI. The CDR3 loop spans 14 amino acids. Here the CDR3 DNA reads TGTGCCAGCAGTTACTCAAGGGGCCCCCAGGAGCAGTACTTC. This codes for CASSYSRGPQEQYF.

This clone has more than one count but fewer than ten. The sample has other DNA sequences that encode this CDR3 too. The V gene is TRBV5-1, the J gene TRBJ2-1, with TRBD2 matching 8 bases. Trimming took 2 bases from V and 4 from J; bases not matched to a gene: 5. There are 15 residues in the CDR3. The V gene's germline CDR1 is SGHRS and CDR2 YFSETQ. CDR3 protein: CASSLLAGSYNEQFF. DNA of the CDR3: TGCGCCAGCAGCTTATTAGCGGGATCTTACAATGAGCAGTTCTTC.

The genes are TRBV5-4 and TRBJ2-1, with TRBD1 identical over 7 bases. V lost 1 base, J lost 4 bases, and 2 bases stayed unmatched. Germline lookup yields CDR1 SGHNT and CDR2 YYREEE (reference sequence). This CDR3 has 14 residues. CDR3 protein: CASSLYRGYNEQFF. For the CDR3, the DNA is TGTGCCAGCAGCTTGTACAGGGGATACAATGAGCAGTTCTTC.

V is TRBV2 and J is TRBJ2-5; D is possibly TRBD1 or TRBD2 (5 bases each). The germline V gene has CDR1 SNHLY and CDR2 FYNNEI. Trimming took off 6 bases at V and 4 bases at J, with 18 bases between the two ends. The CDR3 runs 15 residues. In DNA, the CDR3 is TGTGCCAGCAGCAGGGACGTCTTCGGCGGAGAGACCCAGTACTTC. This translates into CASSRDVFGGETQYF.

The J gene is TRBJ2-2, the V gene TRBV30; perhaps TRBD2 as D (6 bases). Trimming took 0 bases from V and 7 from J, leaving 15 bases between them. The CDR3 covers 15 residues. Germline V gene data show CDR1 as GTSNPN and CDR2 as SVGIG (reference sequence). The CDR3 here is CAWSVRDSGIGELFF. The CDR3 DNA reads TGTGCCTGGAGTGTGCGGGACTCAGGGATCGGGGAGCTGTTTTTT.

This clone was observed a few times. V usage is TRBV2 and J usage is TRBJ2-6, with D possibly TRBD2 on 5 matching bases. The CDR3 runs to 13 residues. Trimming took off 4 bases at V and 6 bases at J, with 7 bases between the two ends. Germline V gives CDR1 SNHLY, CDR2 FYNNEI. This chain's CDR3 is CASSGTSANVLTF. CDR3 bases: TGTGCCAGCAGTGGGACTTCGGCCAACGTCCTGACTTTC.

The V gene is TRBV7-2, the J gene TRBJ2-3; D is unclear. The CDR3 has 14 amino acids. The germline V gene encodes CDR1 SGHTA and CDR2 FQGNSA. V gave up 0 bases and J gave up 4 bases, with 8 bases separating them. The CDR3 DNA sequence: TGTGCCAGCAGCTTAGCGATAGTTGCAGATACGCAGTATTTT. Amino acids: CASSLAIVADTQYF.

The genes are TRBV30 and TRBJ2-3, with 11 bases fitting TRBD2. V lost 1 base, J lost 8 bases, and 8 bases stayed unmatched. CDR1 and CDR2 (germline): GTSNPN, SVGIG (reference sequence). CDR3 length equals 15 residues. The CDR3 DNA reads as TGTGCCTGGAGTGGGACTAGCGGGCCGCCGGCTACGCAGTATTTT. Translation: CAWSGTSGPPATQYF.

This clone occurred a few times. This chain uses TRBV9 with TRBJ2-1; TRBD2 agrees at 7 bases. This CDR3 has 14 residues. CDR1 is SGDLS, CDR2 YYNGEE, per germline. V was pared by 4 bases and J by 1 base, with 2 bases of the junction left unmatched. As DNA, the CDR3 is TGTGCCAGCAGCTTGGGACTATCCTACAATGAGCAGTTCTTC. This codes for CASSLGLSYNEQFF.

This clone showed up just a few times. The V call is TRBV7-9, the J call TRBJ2-7; 7 bases align to TRBD2. The V segment lost 0 bases and the J segment 5 bases; nucleotides outside the gene matches: 13. The germline CDR1 and CDR2 sequences are SEHNR and FQNEAQ (reference sequence). This CDR3 is 17 amino acids long. This chain's CDR3 is CASSLAAVSSGNHEQYF. CDR3 bases: TGTGCCAGCAGCTTAGCGGCGGTTTCGAGCGGGAACCACGAGCAGTACTTC.

V gene TRBV7-9 combines with J gene TRBJ2-1; 7 nucleotides align to TRBD2. Germline V CDR1 and CDR2: SEHNR, FQNEAQ (reference sequence). CDR3 size: 14 residues. Trimming at V came to 1 base and at J to 4 bases, leaving 1 base not matched to a gene. CDR3 DNA: TGTGCCAGCAGCTTAGGGACTAGGTACAATGAGCAGTTCTTC. Translation: CASSLGTRYNEQFF.

The rearrangement uses TRBV10-3 and TRBJ2-7; D is possibly TRBD2 (6 bases). V lost 11 bases, J lost 0 bases, and 14 bases lay in between. This CDR3 has 13 amino acids. CDR1 ENHRY and CDR2 SYGVKD come from the germline V gene. This CDR3 is CAAMGGSSYEQYF. DNA for the CDR3: TGTGCCGCTATGGGGGGAAGCTCCTACGAGCAGTACTTC.

The chain uses TRBV10-3 and TRBJ1-4, with a possible D match to TRBD1 (5 bases). This CDR3 contains 14 residues. Germline CDR1 ENHRY, CDR2 SYGVKD. Trimming removed 6 bases at V and 6 bases at J, with 14 bases between. DNA of the CDR3: TGTGCCATCAGCCAGGGAGGCAGGGATGAAAAACTGTTTTTT. Amino acid sequence: CAISQGGRDEKLFF.

This clone has just a few counts. V gene TRBV11-2 combines with J gene TRBJ2-3, with TRBD1 identical over 7 bases. There are 16 residues in the CDR3. The junction had 10 bases not matched to a gene; V was cut back by 5 bases and J by 2 bases. Germline values: CDR1 SGHAT, CDR2 FQNNGV. The CDR3 DNA is TGTGCCAGCAGCATACGCCGGGGACAGATCACAGATACGCAGTATTTT. Protein: CASSIRRGQITDTQYF.